The sequence of this T cell receptor (beta chain) was determined in a study of T cells in Graves' hyperthyroidism and ophthalmopathy. Study findings and constraints: Most thyroid-expanded clonotypes above 0.001 were also found in blood. In simple terms, a model built on 13 V-J features told ophthalmopathy apart from stable hyperthyroidism.

There were TCR beta CDR3 regions amplified from RNA transcripts. First-round RT-PCR of the TCR CDR3 relied on the HTBI primer set. TCRdb re-called the multiplex PCR reads through MiXCR, storing one row per CDR3 protein. The data contain a few hundred thousand distinct CDR3 sequences, about 43% of them singletons. J lost 1 base, V lost 5 bases, and 4 bases had no gene match. Germline lookup yields CDR1 LNHNV and CDR2 YYDKDF (reference sequence). The CDR3 spans 14 residues. As regards this clonotype: Antigen: not known.

Clinical symptoms, serum thyroxine and TRAb, thyroid ultrasound and orbital computed tomography together formed the diagnostic basis. The sequenced sample was peripheral blood or thyroid tissue (not recorded which). The V and J genes are TRBV15 and TRBJ2-7; 8 bases fit TRBD1. The TCR was taken from an adult woman with Graves' disease, either hyperthyroidism or ophthalmopathy (not recorded which). The CDR3 here is CATSLDRGSYEQYF. The CDR3 DNA follows: TGTGCCACCAGCTTAGACAGGGGATCCTACGAGCAGTACTTC. Variable domain in full (rest from reference TRBV15 and TRBJ2-7): DAMVIQNPRYQVTQFGKPVTLSCSQTLNHNVMYWYQQKSSQAPKLLFHYYDKDFNNEADTPDNFQSRRPNTSFCFLDIRSPGLGDTAMYLCATSLDRGSYEQYFGPGTRLTVT.